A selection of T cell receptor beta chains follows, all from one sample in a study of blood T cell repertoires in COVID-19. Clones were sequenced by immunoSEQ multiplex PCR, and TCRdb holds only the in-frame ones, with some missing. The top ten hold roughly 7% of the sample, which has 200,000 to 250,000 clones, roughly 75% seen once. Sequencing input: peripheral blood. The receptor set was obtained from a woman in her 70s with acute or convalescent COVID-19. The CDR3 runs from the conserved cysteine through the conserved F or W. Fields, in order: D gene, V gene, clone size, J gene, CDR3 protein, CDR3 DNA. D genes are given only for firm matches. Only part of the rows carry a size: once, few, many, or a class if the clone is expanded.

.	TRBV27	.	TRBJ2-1	CASSPDRFTYNEQFF	TGTGCCAGCAGCCCCGACAGGTTTACCTACAATGAGCAGTTCTTC
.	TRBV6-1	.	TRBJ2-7	CASSEVGYEQYF	TGTGCCAGCAGTGAAGTCGGTTACGAGCAGTACTTC
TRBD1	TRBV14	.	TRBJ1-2	CASSQQGGPGGYTF	TGTGCCAGCAGCCAACAGGGGGGCCCAGGTGGCTACACCTTC
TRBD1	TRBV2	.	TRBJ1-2	CASSEATGGGYTF	TGTGCCAGCAGTGAAGCGACAGGGGGTGGCTACACCTTC
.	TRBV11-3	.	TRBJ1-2	CASSLAYYGYTF	TGTGCCAGCAGCTTAGCCTACTATGGCTACACCTTC
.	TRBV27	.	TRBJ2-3	CASSSATDTQYF	TGTGCCAGCAGTTCAGCGACAGATACGCAGTATTTT
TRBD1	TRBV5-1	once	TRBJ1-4	CASSHRGGNEKLFF	TGCGCCAGCAGCCACAGGGGAGGTAACGAAAAACTGTTTTTT
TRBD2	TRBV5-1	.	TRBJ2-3	CASSLASGGTDTQYF	TGCGCCAGCAGCTTGGCTAGCGGGGGGACAGATACGCAGTATTTT
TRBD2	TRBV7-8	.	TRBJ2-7	CASSLMARGDSEQYF	TGTGCCAGCAGCTTAATGGCGCGGGGGGACTCCGAGCAGTACTTC
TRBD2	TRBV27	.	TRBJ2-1	CASSLRDRAGVVNEQFF	TGTGCCAGCAGTTTAAGGGATCGAGCGGGAGTTGTCAATGAGCAGTTCTTC
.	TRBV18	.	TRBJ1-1	CASSPQRWQGRTEAFF	TGTGCCAGCTCACCACAACGATGGCAGGGGAGAACTGAAGCTTTCTTT
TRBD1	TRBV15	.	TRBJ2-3	CATSGQGVSTDTQYF	TGTGCCACCAGCGGACAGGGGGTTAGCACAGATACGCAGTATTTT
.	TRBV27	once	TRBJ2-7	CASSLRGTVYEQYF	TGTGCCAGCAGTTTACGCGGGACAGTCTACGAGCAGTACTTC
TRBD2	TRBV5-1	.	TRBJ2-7	CASSPLPSGGAGEQYF	TGCGCCAGCAGCCCTCTTCCTAGCGGGGGGGCAGGAGAGCAGTACTTC
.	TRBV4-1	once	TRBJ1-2	CASSQEQGVNYGYTF	TGCGCCAGCAGCCAAGAGCAGGGCGTTAACTATGGCTACACCTTC
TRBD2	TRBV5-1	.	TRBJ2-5	CASSLRPPGGETQYF	TGCGCCAGCAGCTTGAGGCCCCCGGGGGGAGAGACCCAGTACTTC
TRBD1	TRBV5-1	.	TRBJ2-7	CASSQDRGASYEQYF	TGCGCCAGCAGCCAAGACAGGGGGGCCTCCTACGAGCAGTACTTC
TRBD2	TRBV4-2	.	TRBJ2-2	CASSQSLAANTGELFF	TGTGCCAGCAGCCAGAGTCTAGCGGCGAACACCGGGGAGCTGTTTTTT
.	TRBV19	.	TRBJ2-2	CASAWSPFNTGELFF	TGTGCCAGTGCCTGGAGTCCCTTTAACACCGGGGAGCTGTTTTTT
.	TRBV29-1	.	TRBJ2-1	CSSRDRYSQFF	TGCAGCTCCCGAGACAGGTACTCGCAGTTCTTC
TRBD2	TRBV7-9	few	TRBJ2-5	CASSNSAGGETQYF	TGTGCCAGCAGCAACTCAGCGGGGGGCGAGACCCAGTACTTC
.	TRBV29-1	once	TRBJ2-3	CSVESLPSQGGRSDTQYF	TGCAGCGTTGAATCCCTCCCCAGTCAGGGCGGTAGGTCAGATACGCAGTATTTT
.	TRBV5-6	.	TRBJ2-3	CASSSVRARSTDTQYF	TGTGCCAGCAGCTCGGTCCGAGCCCGGAGCACAGATACGCAGTATTTT
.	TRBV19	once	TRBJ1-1	CASSINRVTEAFF	TGTGCCAGTAGTATTAACAGGGTTACTGAAGCTTTCTTT
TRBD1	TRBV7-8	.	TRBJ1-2	CASSPQGANYGYTF	TGTGCCAGCAGCCCACAGGGGGCTAACTATGGCTACACCTTC